The clone carrying this TCR beta chain was seen repeatedly, ten times or more. Antigen: not known. This sample was included in a study of T cells after posttransplantation cyclophosphamide. Regarding the study as a whole: Donor-recipient repertoire similarity was low at 1-2 months, rising over year one. Blood and skin or GI T cell repertoires showed limited TRB overlap. After PTCy, TRB diversity resembled that of CNI/methotrexate controls.

CDR3 size: 15 residues. Trimming pared 4 bases from V and 11 bases from J, leaving 24 bases between. Germline V gives CDR1 SGHNT, CDR2 YYREEE (reference sequence). Treatment was busulfan-fludarabine conditioning, a marrow graft, and cyclophosphamide on days +3 and +4. Generated by immunoSEQ multiplex PCR, the TCRdb table keeps only in-frame clones and is missing some. The profile covers about 25,000 clones, none occurring a single time. The sample consisted of PBMCs, taken after allogeneic stem cell transplant with posttransplant cyclophosphamide. This TCR was sampled from a male patient aged 18-30 years who received an allogeneic stem cell transplant from a related donor, was CMV-positive, and had no GVHD. Some T cells may be the graft donor's. The chain links TRBV5-4 to TRBJ1-1; D not resolved. The CDR3 nucleotides read TGTGCCAGCAGCCAAAAGACCGGGCCCTCTAGCTCGGCTTTCTTT. Translated: CASSQKTGPSSSAFF.